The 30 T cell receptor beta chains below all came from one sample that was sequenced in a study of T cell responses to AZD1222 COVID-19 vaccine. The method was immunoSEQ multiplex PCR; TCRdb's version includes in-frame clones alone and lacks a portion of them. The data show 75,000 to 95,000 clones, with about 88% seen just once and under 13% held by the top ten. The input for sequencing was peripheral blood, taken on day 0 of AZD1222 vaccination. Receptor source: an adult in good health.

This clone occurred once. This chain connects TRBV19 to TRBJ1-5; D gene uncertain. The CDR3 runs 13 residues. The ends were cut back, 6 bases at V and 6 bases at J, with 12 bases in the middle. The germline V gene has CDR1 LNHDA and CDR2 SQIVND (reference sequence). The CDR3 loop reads CASSHVGGQPQHF. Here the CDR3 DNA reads TGTGCCAGTAGCCATGTGGGCGGTCAGCCCCAGCATTTT.

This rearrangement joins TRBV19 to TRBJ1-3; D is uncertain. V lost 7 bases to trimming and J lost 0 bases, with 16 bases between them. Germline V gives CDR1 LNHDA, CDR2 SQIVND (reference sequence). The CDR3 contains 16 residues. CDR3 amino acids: CASIARPLSSGNTIYF. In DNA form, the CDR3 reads TGTGCCAGTATCGCAAGACCGCTTAGCTCTGGAAACACCATATATTTT. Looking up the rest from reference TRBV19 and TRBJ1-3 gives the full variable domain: DGGITQSPKYLFRKEGQNVTLSCEQNLNHDAMYWYRQDPGQGLRLIYYSQIVNDFQKGDIAEGYSVSREKKESFPLTVTSAQKNPTAFYLCASIARPLSSGNTIYFGEGSWLTVV.

Here the CDR3 DNA reads TGTGCCAGCAGCTTAGGAGCACAGCTGAATCAGCCCCAGCATTTT. Its translation is CASSLGAQLNQPQHF. This chain uses TRBV7-2 with TRBJ1-5; no definite D call. Trimming took off 1 base at V and 4 bases at J, with 11 bases between the two ends. Looked up from germline, CDR1 is SGHTA and CDR2 is FQGNSA. The CDR3 is 15 amino acids.

The CDR3 nucleotides are TGTGCCAGCTCGTCTGATGGAAACACCATATATTTT. Its translation is CASSSDGNTIYF. The gene calls are TRBV6-5 and TRBJ1-3, with D unresolved. The CDR3 length is 12 residues. V lost 8 bases, J lost 3 bases, and 8 bases lay in between. Germline CDR1 MNHEY, CDR2 SVGAGI.

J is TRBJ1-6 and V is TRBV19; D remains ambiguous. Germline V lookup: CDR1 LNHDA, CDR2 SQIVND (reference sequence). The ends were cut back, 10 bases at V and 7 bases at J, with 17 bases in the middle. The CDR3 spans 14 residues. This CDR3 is CATKSRQGNSPLHF. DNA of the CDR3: TGTGCCACCAAAAGCAGACAAGGGAATTCACCCCTCCACTTT.

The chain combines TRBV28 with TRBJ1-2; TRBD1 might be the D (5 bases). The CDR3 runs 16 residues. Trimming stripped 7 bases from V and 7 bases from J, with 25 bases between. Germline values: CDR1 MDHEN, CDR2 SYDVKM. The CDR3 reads CASTLGFGARGSGYTF. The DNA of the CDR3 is TGTGCCAGCACCCTAGGATTCGGGGCCCGAGGCTCTGGCTACACCTTC.

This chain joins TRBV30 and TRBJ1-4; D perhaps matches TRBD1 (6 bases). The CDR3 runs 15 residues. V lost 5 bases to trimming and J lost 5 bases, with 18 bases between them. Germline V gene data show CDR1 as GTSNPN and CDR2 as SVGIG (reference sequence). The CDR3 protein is CAWGRRDRRNEKLFF. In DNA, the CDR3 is TGTGCCTGGGGACGAAGAGACAGGAGGAATGAAAAACTGTTTTTT.

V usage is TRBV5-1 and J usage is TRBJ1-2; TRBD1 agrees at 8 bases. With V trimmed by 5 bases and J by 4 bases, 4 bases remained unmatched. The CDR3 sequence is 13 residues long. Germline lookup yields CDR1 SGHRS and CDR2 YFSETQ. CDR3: CASRTGEGYGYTF. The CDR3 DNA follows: TGCGCCAGCAGGACAGGGGAGGGCTATGGCTACACCTTC. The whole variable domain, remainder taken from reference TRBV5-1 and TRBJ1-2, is KAGVTQTPRYLIKTRGQQVTLSCSPISGHRSVSWYQQTPGQGLQFLFEYFSETQRNKGNFPGRFSGRQFSNSRSEMNVSTLELGDSALYLCASRTGEGYGYTFGSGTRLTVV.

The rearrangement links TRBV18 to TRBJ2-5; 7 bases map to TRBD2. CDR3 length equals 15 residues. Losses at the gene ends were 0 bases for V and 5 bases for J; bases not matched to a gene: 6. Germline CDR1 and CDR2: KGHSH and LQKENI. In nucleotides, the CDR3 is TGTGCCAGCTCACCACCGACGGGAGGAGGCGAGACCCAGTACTTC. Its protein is CASSPPTGGGETQYF.

CDR3 in amino acids: CAWSVGGRETQYF. As DNA, the CDR3 is TGTGCCTGGAGTGTAGGCGGGAGGGAGACCCAGTACTTC. The chain is built from TRBV30 and TRBJ2-5; 8 bases map to TRBD2. Germline CDR1 GTSNPN, CDR2 SVGIG (reference sequence). The length of the CDR3 is 13 residues. V gave up 0 bases and J gave up 5 bases; unmatched junction bases: 2.

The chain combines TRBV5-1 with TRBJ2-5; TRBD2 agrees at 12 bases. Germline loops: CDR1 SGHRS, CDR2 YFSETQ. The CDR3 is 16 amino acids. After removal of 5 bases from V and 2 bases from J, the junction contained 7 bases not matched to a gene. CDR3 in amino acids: CASRHGTSGYQETQYF. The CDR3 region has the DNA TGCGCCAGCAGACACGGGACTAGCGGGTATCAAGAGACCCAGTACTTC.

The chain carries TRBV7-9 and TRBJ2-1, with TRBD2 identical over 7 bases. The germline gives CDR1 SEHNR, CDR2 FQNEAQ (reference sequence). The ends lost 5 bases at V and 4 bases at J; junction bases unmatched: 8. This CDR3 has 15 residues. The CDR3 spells CASSPTGGRYNEQFF. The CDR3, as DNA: TGTGCCAGCAGCCCCACGGGGGGAAGGTACAATGAGCAGTTCTTC.

CDR3 loop: CASSYWETQYF. The CDR3 DNA sequence: TGTGCCAGCAGTTACTGGGAGACCCAGTACTTC. The J gene is TRBJ2-5, the V gene TRBV6-5, with D unresolved. Germline CDR1 is MNHEY and CDR2 is SVGAGI. Trimming shortened V by 1 base and J by 5 bases, and 2 bases separated the two germline ends. The CDR3 totals 11 residues.

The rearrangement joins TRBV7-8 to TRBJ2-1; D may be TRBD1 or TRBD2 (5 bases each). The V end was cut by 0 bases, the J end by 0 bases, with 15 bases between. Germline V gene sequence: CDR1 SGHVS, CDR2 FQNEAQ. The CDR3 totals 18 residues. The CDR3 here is CASSLALPGAGSYNEQFF. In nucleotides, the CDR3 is TGTGCCAGCAGCTTAGCGCTCCCCGGGGCAGGCTCCTACAATGAGCAGTTCTTC.

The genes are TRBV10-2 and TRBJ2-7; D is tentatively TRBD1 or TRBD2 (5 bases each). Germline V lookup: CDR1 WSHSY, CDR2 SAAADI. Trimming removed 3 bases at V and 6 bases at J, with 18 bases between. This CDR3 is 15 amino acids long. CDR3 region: CASSDYSGPALEQYV. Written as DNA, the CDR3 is TGCGCCAGCAGTGATTATTCGGGGCCAGCTCTCGAGCAGTACGTC.

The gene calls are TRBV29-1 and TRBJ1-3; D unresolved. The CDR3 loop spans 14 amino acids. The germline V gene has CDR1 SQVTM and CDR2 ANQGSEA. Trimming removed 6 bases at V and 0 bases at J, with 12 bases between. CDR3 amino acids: CSVIRGTSGNTIYF. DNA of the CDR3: TGCAGCGTCATTAGAGGCACCTCTGGAAACACCATATATTTT.

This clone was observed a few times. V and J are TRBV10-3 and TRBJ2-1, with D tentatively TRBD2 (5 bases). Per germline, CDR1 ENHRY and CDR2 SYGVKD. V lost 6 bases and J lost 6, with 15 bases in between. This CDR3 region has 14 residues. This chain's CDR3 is CAIRPSGGVNEQFF. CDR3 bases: TGTGCCATCAGGCCCAGCGGAGGCGTCAATGAGCAGTTCTTC.

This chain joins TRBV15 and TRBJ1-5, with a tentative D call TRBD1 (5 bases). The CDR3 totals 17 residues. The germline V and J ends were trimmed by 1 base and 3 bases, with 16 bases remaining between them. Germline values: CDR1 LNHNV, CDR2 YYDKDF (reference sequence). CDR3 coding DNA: TGTGCCACCAGCAGAGGAGCGGGACGGTCTAACAATCAGCCCCAGCATTTT. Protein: CATSRGAGRSNNQPQHF.

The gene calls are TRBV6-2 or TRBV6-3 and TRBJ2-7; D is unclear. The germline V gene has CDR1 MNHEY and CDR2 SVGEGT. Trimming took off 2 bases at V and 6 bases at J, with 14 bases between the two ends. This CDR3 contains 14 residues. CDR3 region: CASSYVGRPSEQYV. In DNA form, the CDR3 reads TGTGCCAGCAGTTACGTAGGCAGACCAAGCGAGCAGTACGTC.

The CDR3 here is CASSDPPRGEPQHF. The CDR3, as DNA: TGTGCCAGCAGTGACCCTCCCAGGGGCGAGCCCCAGCATTTT. J is TRBJ1-5 and V is TRBV6-1; possible D gene TRBD1, 6 bases. V lost 3 bases to trimming and J lost 8 bases, with 14 bases between them. Germline V gene data show CDR1 as MNHNS and CDR2 as SASEGT. The CDR3 is 14 residues long.

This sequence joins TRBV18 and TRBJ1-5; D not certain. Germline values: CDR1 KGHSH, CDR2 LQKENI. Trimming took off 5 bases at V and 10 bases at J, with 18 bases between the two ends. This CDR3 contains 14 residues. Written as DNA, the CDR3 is TGTGCCAGCTCAGACGGTGAGCGGTCGCGACCCCAGCATTTT. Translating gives CASSDGERSRPQHF.

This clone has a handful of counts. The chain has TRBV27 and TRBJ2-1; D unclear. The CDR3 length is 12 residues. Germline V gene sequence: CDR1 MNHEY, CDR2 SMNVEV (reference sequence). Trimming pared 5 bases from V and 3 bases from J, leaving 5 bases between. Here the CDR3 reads CASSLNYNEQFF. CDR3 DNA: TGTGCCAGCAGTCTAAACTACAATGAGCAGTTCTTC.

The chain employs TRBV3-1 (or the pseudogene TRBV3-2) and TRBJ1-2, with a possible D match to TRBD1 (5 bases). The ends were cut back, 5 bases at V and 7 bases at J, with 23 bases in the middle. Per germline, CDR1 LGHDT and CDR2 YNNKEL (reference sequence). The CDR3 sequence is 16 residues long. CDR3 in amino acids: CASSTRGREIVGGYTF. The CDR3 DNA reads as TGTGCCAGCAGCACCCGGGGCAGGGAAATTGTGGGTGGCTACACCTTC.

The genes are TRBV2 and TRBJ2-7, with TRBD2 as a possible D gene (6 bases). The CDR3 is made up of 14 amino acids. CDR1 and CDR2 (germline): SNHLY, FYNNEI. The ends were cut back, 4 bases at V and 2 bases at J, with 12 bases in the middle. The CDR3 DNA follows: TGTGCCAGCAGTGGGCGGGGTTTAACCTACGAGCAGTACTTC. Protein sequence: CASSGRGLTYEQYF.

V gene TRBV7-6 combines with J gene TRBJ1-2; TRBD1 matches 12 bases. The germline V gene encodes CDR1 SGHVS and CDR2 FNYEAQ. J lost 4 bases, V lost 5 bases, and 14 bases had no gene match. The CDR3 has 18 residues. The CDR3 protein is CASSLTGTGGSGGYGYTF. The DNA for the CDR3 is TGTGCCAGCAGCCTAACCGGGACAGGGGGCTCCGGCGGCTATGGCTACACCTTC.

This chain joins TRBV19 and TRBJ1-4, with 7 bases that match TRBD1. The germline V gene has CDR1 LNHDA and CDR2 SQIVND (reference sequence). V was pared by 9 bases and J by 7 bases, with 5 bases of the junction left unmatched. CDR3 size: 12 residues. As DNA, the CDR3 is TGTGCCAGCAGGGGGAGAGTTGAAAAACTGTTTTTT. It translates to CASRGRVEKLFF.

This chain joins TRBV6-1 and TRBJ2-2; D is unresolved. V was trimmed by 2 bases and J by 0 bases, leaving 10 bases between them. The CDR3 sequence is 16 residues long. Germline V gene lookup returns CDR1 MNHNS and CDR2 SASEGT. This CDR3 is CASSELVAANTGELFF. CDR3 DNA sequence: TGTGCCAGCAGTGAACTGGTGGCGGCGAACACCGGGGAGCTGTTTTTT.

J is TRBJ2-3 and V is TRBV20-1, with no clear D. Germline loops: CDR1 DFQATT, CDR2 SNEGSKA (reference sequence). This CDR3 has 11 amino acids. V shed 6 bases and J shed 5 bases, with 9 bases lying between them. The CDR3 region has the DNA TGCAGTGCCCCCCCGTTAGATACGCAGTATTTT. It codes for CSAPPLDTQYF.

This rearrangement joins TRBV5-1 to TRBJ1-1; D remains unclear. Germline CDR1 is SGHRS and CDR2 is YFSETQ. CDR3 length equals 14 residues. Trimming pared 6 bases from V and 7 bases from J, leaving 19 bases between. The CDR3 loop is CASTTFGESGEAFF. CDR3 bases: TGCGCCAGCACCACTTTTGGGGAATCGGGTGAAGCTTTCTTT.

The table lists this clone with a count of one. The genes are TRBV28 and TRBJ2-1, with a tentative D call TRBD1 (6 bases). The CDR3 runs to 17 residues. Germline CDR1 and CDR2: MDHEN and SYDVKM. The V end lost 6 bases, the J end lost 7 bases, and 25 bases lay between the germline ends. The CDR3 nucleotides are TGTGCCAGCAGCCTCGCGGTGGGGAAGGGGGAGTTGAATGAGCAGTTCTTC. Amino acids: CASSLAVGKGELNEQFF.